This T cell receptor (beta chain) was profiled in a study of T cell repertoires in cytomegalovirus infection. Study overall: The authors used CMV epitopes that were HLA-C-restricted (recently identified) and HLA-B-restricted (well studied). Through public TCR beta signatures, both CMV infection and matching HLA type were indicated.

CDR1 and CDR2 (germline): SGDLS, YYNGEE. This CDR3 is 13 amino acids long. V was clipped by 2 bases and J by 4 bases, with 9 bases between them. This clonotype turned up a few times. Its cognate antigen is unknown. One entry per CDR3 protein results from TCRdb running MiXCR on the reads. The sample holds around 750,000 distinct CDR3 sequences; around a third are singletons and the top ten take 9.5% to 15%. The source is a human donor in good health (CMV status not recorded). Some clones in this sample may be carry-over from other donors' samples. Sequences were derived from cultured CD8+ T cells from PBMCs, sampled from culture after CMV antigen stimulation. The rearrangement uses TRBV9 and TRBJ2-5; D remains unclear. This chain's CDR3 is CASSVVTGETQYF. CDR3 nucleotide sequence: TGTGCCAGCAGCGTCGTAACCGGAGAGACCCAGTACTTC. Complete variable domain (other parts from reference TRBV9 and TRBJ2-5): DSGVTQTPKHLITATGQRVTLRCSPRSGDLSVYWYQQSLDQGLQFLIQYYNGEERAKGNILERFSAQQFPDLHSELNLSSLELGDSALYFCASSVVTGETQYFGPGTRLLVL.